This T cell receptor (beta chain) is drawn from a study of blood T cell repertoires in COVID-19. For the study at large: The origin of the acute and convalescent COVID-19 samples was the United States, Italy and Spain.

Trimming shortened V by 6 bases and J by 4 bases, and 15 bases separated the two germline ends. This CDR3 is 14 amino acids long. The germline V gene encodes CDR1 KGHSH and CDR2 LQKENI. Here immunoSEQ multiplex PCR was the method, and the copy in TCRdb shows in-frame clones only, minus some. The sample records some 130,000 clones, about 87% being singletons. The chain has TRBV18 and TRBJ1-1; perhaps TRBD1 as D (5 bases). The receptor was isolated from a man aged 50-60 years with acute or convalescent COVID-19. The sequencing input was peripheral blood. The CDR3: CASSRGTQATEAFF. Written as DNA, the CDR3 is TGTGCCAGCTCCCGCGGGACCCAGGCCACTGAAGCTTTCTTT.